This T cell receptor (beta chain) emerged from a study of OX40 agonist ivuxolimab in advanced cancers. Germline values: CDR1 LNHDA, CDR2 SQIVND (reference sequence). CDR3 size: 17 residues. V lost 10 bases, J lost 1 base, and 26 bases lay in between. TCRdb's copy holds only in-frame clones and misses some; the assay was immunoSEQ multiplex PCR. The sample consists of 69,000 or so clones, 85% of them appearing once. The chain uses TRBV19 and TRBJ2-7; either TRBD1 or TRBD2 may supply D (5 bases each). This specimen was CD4+ or CD8+ T cells sorted from blood, taken in a trial of the OX40 agonist ivuxolimab. This sequence originates from an adult with an advanced solid tumor such as melanoma, head and neck, liver or kidney cancer. The CDR3, as DNA: TGTGCCACTACAACCGCAGGACGGGACGGTGATTCCTACGAGCAGTACTTC. Translating gives CATTTAGRDGDSYEQYF.